This T cell receptor (beta chain) derives from a study of shared clonotypes between healthy human individuals. Whole-study findings and limits: Sequencing depth was expected to affect clonotype sharing among donors. A few donors had roughly 5% of their naive CD4 clonotypes in common. Few donors limited the genetic and exposure-history diversity represented.

Data came from immunoSEQ multiplex PCR; TCRdb stores just in-frame clones and leaves some out. The table records over 2 million clones, over 85% of them present only once. Naive-designated CD8 cells lacked CD45RO, were positively enriched for CCR7, and omitted terminally differentiated effector memory CD45RA+ cells. In the case of this clone: The antigen is unknown.

Germline loops: CDR1 SGHRS, CDR2 YFSETQ. With 4 bases clipped from V and 2 bases from J, the junction kept 6 bases outside the gene matches. CDR3 length: 16 residues. The TCR comes from a man aged 18 to 35 in good health. Sequenced material: naive CD8+ T cells sorted from blood. This chain uses TRBV5-1 with TRBJ2-3, with 11 bases aligning to TRBD2. The CDR3 spells CASSGGTSGLTDTQYF. The CDR3 DNA sequence: TGCGCCAGCAGCGGCGGGACTAGCGGTCTCACAGATACGCAGTATTTT.